This T cell receptor (beta chain) is drawn from a study of spatial heterogeneity in lung cancer. The wider study: Detected sequences consistently included more beta-chain ones than alpha-chain ones. The mean occurrence of each unique TCR and UMI combination in raw reads exceeded nine.

This clonotype was counted only a few times. What it binds is unknown. CDR3 size: 16 residues. After removal of 3 bases from V and 4 bases from J, the junction contained 11 bases not matched to a gene. Germline V CDR1 and CDR2: SGHRS, YFSETQ. Time point denoted: sample taken at primary tumor resection. The study sequenced unsorted whole RNA from tumor, nontumor lung or frozen PBMC. A single record per CDR3 protein comes from TCRdb applying MiXCR to the 5' RACE reads. The sample shows approximately 9,600 distinct CDR3 sequences, about 6% of them seen only once. Regarding the study as a whole: Expanded TCRs that were ubiquitous or regional had counts tracking ubiquitous and regional nonsynonymous mutations, respectively. Intratumoral expanded alpha and beta TCR counts were found to track tumor mutation counts.

Sequenced material: lung tumor tissue, taken at surgery. The sequence came from a female donor with early-stage non-small cell lung cancer. The chain recombines TRBV5-1 with TRBJ2-3; 7 bases fit TRBD2. In nucleotides, the CDR3 is TGCGCCAGCAGCTCCTCCTTCGCGGGAGCTTCAGATACGCAGTATTTT. It is translated as CASSSSFAGASDTQYF. Looking up the rest from reference TRBV5-1 and TRBJ2-3 gives the full variable domain: KAGVTQTPRYLIKTRGQQVTLSCSPISGHRSVSWYQQTPGQGLQFLFEYFSETQRNKGNFPGRFSGRQFSNSRSEMNVSTLELGDSALYLCASSSSFAGASDTQYFGPGTRLTVL.